This is a list of T cell receptor beta chains from one sample in a study of human T cells and chemical hapten exposure. TCRdb ran MiXCR on the RACE reads and lists one entry per CDR3 protein. The table lists just over 350,000 distinct CDR3 sequences, more than 5% of them singletons, with around 6.1% in the top ten. The sequenced sample was whole blood, obtained in connection with sensitization to the hapten diphenylcyclopropenone (DPC). The receptors originated from a woman aged 18-35 years with alopecia areata. Some clones in this sample may be carry-over from other donors' samples. Both conserved end residues are part of each CDR3. The order of the fields is clone size, V gene, D gene, J gene, CDR3 protein, CDR3 DNA. A D gene is named only where the DNA matches it firmly. Clone size is stated in some rows and not others, as once, few, many or a class when expanded.

many,TRBV11-1,.,TRBJ2-1,CASTPTQPPSYNEQFF,TGTGCCAGCACGCCTACCCAACCTCCCTCCTACAATGAGCAGTTCTTC
.,TRBV6-5,.,TRBJ2-7,CASSDALIGEQYF,TGTGCCAGCAGTGACGCCCTTATAGGGGAGCAGTACTTC
.,TRBV14,TRBD2,TRBJ2-1,CASSQVRLLAGGLNEQFF,TGTGCCAGCAGCCAAGTTCGGCTACTAGCGGGGGGGCTTAATGAGCAGTTCTTC
many,TRBV18,TRBD1,TRBJ1-1,CASSPSGQVMNTEAFF,TGTGCCAGCTCACCGTCGGGACAGGTAATGAACACTGAAGCTTTCTTT
.,TRBV6-2/TRBV6-3,.,TRBJ2-4,CASSYFGGFQYF,TGTGCCAGCAGTTACTTCGGGGGCTTTCAGTACTTC
.,TRBV4-3,TRBD2,TRBJ2-1,CASSQRAGGHYNEQFF,TGCGCCAGCAGCCAAAGGGCGGGGGGCCACTACAATGAGCAGTTCTTC
medium-sized,TRBV4-3,.,TRBJ1-1,CASSQDFAGKAEAFF,TGCGCCAGCAGCCAAGATTTTGCAGGGAAAGCTGAAGCTTTCTTT
many,TRBV5-4,.,TRBJ2-5,CASSLGGLSDSGTQYF,TGTGCCAGCAGCTTGGGCGGTCTTAGCGATTCCGGGACCCAGTACTTC
few,TRBV7-2,TRBD2,TRBJ2-1,CASSRRLAGYNEQFF,TGTGCCAGCAGCCGGAGACTAGCGGGGTACAATGAGCAGTTCTTC
few,TRBV29-1,.,TRBJ2-7,CSVVQGTLGEQYF,TGCAGCGTTGTGCAGGGGACCCTCGGGGAGCAGTACTTC
many,TRBV9,TRBD1,TRBJ1-1,CASSGDRGTEAFF,TGTGCCAGCAGCGGCGACAGGGGAACTGAAGCTTTCTTT
few,TRBV5-1,.,TRBJ2-7,CASSRADGYEQYF,TGCGCCAGCAGTCGGGCGGACGGTTACGAGCAGTACTTC
few,TRBV20-1,TRBD1,TRBJ2-1,CSARLGTGTTYNEQFF,TGCAGTGCTAGGCTTGGGACAGGGACAACCTACAATGAGCAGTTCTTC
.,TRBV6-2/TRBV6-3,TRBD2,TRBJ2-5,CASSSHPGLAGDQETQYF,TGTGCCAGCAGTTCGCATCCGGGACTAGCGGGGGACCAAGAGACCCAGTACTTC
.,TRBV29-1,TRBD1,TRBJ2-3,CSVEGRRQGFVGRSADTQYF,TGCAGCGTTGAAGGTAGGAGACAGGGTTTCGTGGGCCGAAGCGCAGATACGCAGTATTTT
few,TRBV12-3/TRBV12-4,.,TRBJ2-1,CASSSVSSEQFF,TGTGCCAGCAGTTCTGTCAGTTCCGAGCAGTTCTTC
.,TRBV14,.,TRBJ2-3,CASGLYREDTQYF,TGTGCCAGCGGACTTTACAGGGAAGATACGCAGTATTTT
many,TRBV4-1,.,TRBJ1-2,CASSQPSLVLRYGYTF,TGCGCCAGCAGCCAACCTTCCCTGGTCCTAAGGTATGGCTACACCTTC
.,TRBV29-1,.,TRBJ2-5,CSVMETTIHLGVQETQYF,TGCAGCGTGATGGAGACAACGATCCACCTAGGGGTCCAAGAGACCCAGTACTTC
many,TRBV6-2/TRBV6-3,.,TRBJ1-1,CASRGLKGTEAFF,TGTGCCAGCAGGGGACTCAAGGGCACTGAAGCTTTCTTT
many,TRBV6-2/TRBV6-3,.,TRBJ1-1,CASSYAQGRRTEAFF,TGTGCCAGCAGTTATGCGCAGGGACGGAGGACTGAAGCTTTCTTT
many,TRBV11-2,.,TRBJ1-1,CASSLSAVNTEAFF,TGTGCCAGCAGCTTATCCGCGGTGAACACTGAAGCTTTCTTT
few,TRBV10-3,.,TRBJ2-1,CAIEGGAAYNEQFF,TGTGCCATCGAAGGCGGGGCCGCCTACAATGAGCAGTTCTTC
.,TRBV24-1,.,TRBJ2-1,CATSPLEGPLNEQFF,TGTGCCACCTCCCCGTTGGAGGGGCCGCTAAATGAGCAGTTCTTC
.,TRBV6-1,.,TRBJ2-7,CASRVTGPVGEQYF,TGTGCCAGCAGGGTCACGGGGCCGGTTGGGGAGCAGTACTTC
few,TRBV12-3/TRBV12-4,TRBD2,TRBJ2-5,CASSQSGVETQYF,TGTGCCAGCAGCCAGAGCGGGGTTGAGACCCAGTACTTC
few,TRBV5-1,.,TRBJ2-3,CASSFLRADTQYF,TGCGCCAGCAGCTTCCTGCGGGCAGATACGCAGTATTTT
many,TRBV2,TRBD2,TRBJ2-3,CASSQSGGTDTQYF,TGTGCCAGCAGTCAGAGCGGGGGTACAGATACGCAGTATTTT
many,TRBV10-2,.,TRBJ1-6,CASTSLNSPLHF,TGCGCCAGCACGTCCCTCAATTCACCCCTCCACTTT
many,TRBV20-1,TRBD1,TRBJ1-1,CSALTGTVNTEAFF,TGCAGTGCTCTTACCGGGACAGTGAACACTGAAGCTTTCTTT
.,TRBV6-1,TRBD2,TRBJ2-3,CASILRSGGPTSTDTQYF,TGTGCCAGCATCCTACGGAGCGGGGGACCAACTAGCACAGATACGCAGTATTTT
few,TRBV4-3,.,TRBJ2-2,CASSRSPGQNTGELFF,TGCGCCAGCAGCCGAAGTCCGGGACAGAACACCGGGGAGCTGTTTTTT
.,TRBV18,.,TRBJ2-3,CASSPDRPEDTQYF,TGTGCCAGCTCACCTGACAGACCCGAAGATACGCAGTATTTT
.,TRBV5-1,TRBD2,TRBJ2-1,CASSFGRGSSYNEQFF,TGCGCCAGCAGCTTCGGGCGGGGGAGCTCCTACAATGAGCAGTTCTTC
few,TRBV4-3,.,TRBJ2-2,CASSRGGTAGGELFF,TGCGCCAGCAGCCGAGGGGGGACTGCCGGAGGGGAGCTGTTTTTT
.,TRBV7-2,.,TRBJ1-6,CASSFGGVSYNSPLHF,TGTGCCAGCAGCTTTGGGGGCGTCTCCTATAATTCACCCCTCCACTTT
few,TRBV5-6,TRBD1,TRBJ2-3,CASSFLTGQDTQYF,TGTGCCAGCAGCTTTTTGACAGGGCAGGATACGCAGTATTTT